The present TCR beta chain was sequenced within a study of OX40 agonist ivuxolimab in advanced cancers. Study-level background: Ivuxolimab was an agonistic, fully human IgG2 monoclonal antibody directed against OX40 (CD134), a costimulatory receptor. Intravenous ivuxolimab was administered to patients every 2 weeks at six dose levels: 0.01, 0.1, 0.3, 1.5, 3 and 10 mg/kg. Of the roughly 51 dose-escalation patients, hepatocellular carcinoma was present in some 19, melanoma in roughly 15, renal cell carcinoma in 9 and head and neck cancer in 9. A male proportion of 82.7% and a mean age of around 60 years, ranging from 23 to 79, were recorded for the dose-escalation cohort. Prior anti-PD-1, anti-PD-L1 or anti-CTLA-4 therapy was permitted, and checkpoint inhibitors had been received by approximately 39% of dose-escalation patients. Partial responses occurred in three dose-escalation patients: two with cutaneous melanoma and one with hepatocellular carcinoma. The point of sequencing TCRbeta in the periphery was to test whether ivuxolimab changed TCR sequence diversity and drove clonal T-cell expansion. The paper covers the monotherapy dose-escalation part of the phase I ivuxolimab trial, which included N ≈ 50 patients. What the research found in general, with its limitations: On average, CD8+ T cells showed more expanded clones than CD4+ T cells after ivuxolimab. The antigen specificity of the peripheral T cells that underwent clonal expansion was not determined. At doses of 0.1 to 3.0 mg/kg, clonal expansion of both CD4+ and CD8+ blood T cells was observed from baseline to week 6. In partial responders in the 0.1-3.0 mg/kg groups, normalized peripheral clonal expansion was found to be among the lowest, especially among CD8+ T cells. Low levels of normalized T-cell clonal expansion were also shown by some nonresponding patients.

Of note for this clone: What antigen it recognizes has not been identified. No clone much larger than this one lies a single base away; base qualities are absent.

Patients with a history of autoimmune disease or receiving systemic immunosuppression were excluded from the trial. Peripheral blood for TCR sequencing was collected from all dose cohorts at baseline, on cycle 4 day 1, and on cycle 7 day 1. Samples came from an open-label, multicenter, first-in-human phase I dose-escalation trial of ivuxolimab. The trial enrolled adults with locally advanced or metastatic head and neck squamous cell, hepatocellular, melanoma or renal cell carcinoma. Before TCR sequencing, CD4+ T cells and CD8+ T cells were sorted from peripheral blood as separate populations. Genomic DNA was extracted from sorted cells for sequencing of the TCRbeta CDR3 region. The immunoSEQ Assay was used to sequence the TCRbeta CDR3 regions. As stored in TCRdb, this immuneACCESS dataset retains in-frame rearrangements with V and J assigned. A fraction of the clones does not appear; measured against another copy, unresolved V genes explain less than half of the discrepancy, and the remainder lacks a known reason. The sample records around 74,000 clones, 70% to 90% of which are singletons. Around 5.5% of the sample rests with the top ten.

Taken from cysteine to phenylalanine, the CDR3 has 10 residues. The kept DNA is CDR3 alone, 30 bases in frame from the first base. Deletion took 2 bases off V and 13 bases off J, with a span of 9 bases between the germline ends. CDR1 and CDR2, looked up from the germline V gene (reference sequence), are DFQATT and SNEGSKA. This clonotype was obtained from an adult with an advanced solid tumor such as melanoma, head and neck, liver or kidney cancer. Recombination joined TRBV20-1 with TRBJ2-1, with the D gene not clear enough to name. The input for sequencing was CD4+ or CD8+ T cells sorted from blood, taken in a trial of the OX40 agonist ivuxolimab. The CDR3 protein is CSARSFDQFF. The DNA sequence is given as TGCAGTGCTAGATCGTTTGACCAGTTCTTC.